A selection of T cell receptor beta chains follows, all from one sample in a study of CD4 T cells in relation to SARS-CoV-2 and coronaviruses. For these TCRs, the target antigens are not known. Produced via immunoSEQ multiplex PCR; TCRdb's table is partial and in-frame only. The repertoire holds some 26,000 clones, with about 80% as singletons. The sequencing input was CD4+ T cells from PBMCs, cultured in vitro. The receptors derive from a human donor in good health. The CDR3 runs from the conserved cysteine through the conserved F or W. D genes are given only for firm matches. The size entry is marked missing in some rows and otherwise reads once, few, many or a size class.

cdr3_nt | cdr3_aa | j_call | clone_size | d_call | v_call
TGTGCCACCAGAGCCCCCGTTCAGGGGGCAGGTGAGCAGTTCTTC | CATRAPVQGAGEQFF | TRBJ2-1 | . | TRBD1 | TRBV7-9
TGTGCCAGCAGTGAATCGGGGATTAAAGATACGCAGTATTTT | CASSESGIKDTQYF | TRBJ2-3 | . | . | TRBV6-4
TGTGCCAGCAGCTTAGACGGACTCATAACAGATACGCAGTATTTT | CASSLDGLITDTQYF | TRBJ2-3 | . | . | TRBV7-2
TGTGCCAGCAGCTTAGATTCAGGGCCCCCCAACGAGCAGTACTTC | CASSLDSGPPNEQYF | TRBJ2-7 | . | . | TRBV7-2
TGTGCCAGCAGCTTGGACAGGGTCGGGTACTTC | CASSLDRVGYF | TRBJ2-7 | . | TRBD1 | TRBV6-5
TGTGCCAGCAGCCCCCCAGGGGGGAGCTCCTACGAGCAGTACTTC | CASSPPGGSSYEQYF | TRBJ2-7 | . | . | TRBV5-4
TGTGCCATCAGTGTTCCCTCGACTCCCGGGACAGCGTACTATGGCTACACCTTC | CAISVPSTPGTAYYGYTF | TRBJ1-2 | . | TRBD1 | TRBV10-3
TGTGCCAGCAGTTTCTTTCGGGAGTCGTCCTACGAGCAGTACTTC | CASSFFRESSYEQYF | TRBJ2-7 | few | . | TRBV27
TGTGCCAGCAGCCAAGAATACAGGGTAAGGGGCAATCAGCCCCAGCATTTT | CASSQEYRVRGNQPQHF | TRBJ1-5 | . | . | TRBV4-2
TGCGCCAGCAGCCATGCCCTAAACAGGGGAAACACTGAAGCTTTCTTT | CASSHALNRGNTEAFF | TRBJ1-1 | . | TRBD1 | TRBV4-1
TGTGCCAGCAGCGAGACAGGGGTGCGCGAGCAGTACTTC | CASSETGVREQYF | TRBJ2-7 | . | TRBD1 | TRBV6-5
TGTGCCAGCAGTGACCCCGGACTAGGTACAGATACGCAGTATTTT | CASSDPGLGTDTQYF | TRBJ2-3 | . | TRBD2 | TRBV6-4
TGTGCCATCAGTGGGACAGGCCTCAGCTCTGGAAACACCATATATTTT | CAISGTGLSSGNTIYF | TRBJ1-3 | . | TRBD1 | TRBV10-3
TGTGCCAGCAGGACTAGCGAGTACCAAGAGACCCAGTACTTC | CASRTSEYQETQYF | TRBJ2-5 | once | TRBD2 | TRBV2
TGTGCCATCAGCAGGGACATTTCGGGTTACAATGAGCAGTTCTTC | CAISRDISGYNEQFF | TRBJ2-1 | . | . | TRBV10-3
TGTGCCAGTAGTATAGATAGCCCGGGGCCAAACAATCAGCCCCAGCATTTT | CASSIDSPGPNNQPQHF | TRBJ1-5 | few | . | TRBV19
TGTGCCAGTATGCGAGGAGATACGCAGTATTTT | CASMRGDTQYF | TRBJ2-3 | . | . | TRBV19
TGTGCCAGCAGCCCCAGGACTAGCGGGAGCAATGAGCAGTTCTTC | CASSPRTSGSNEQFF | TRBJ2-1 | once | TRBD2 | TRBV7-9
TGTGCCAACGAGCTAGCGGGAGCGGGAAATGAGCAGTTCTTC | CANELAGAGNEQFF | TRBJ2-1 | . | TRBD2 | TRBV2
TGTGCCAGCAGCTCCCGGACAGGGGGAATAGGTGAAAAACTGTTTTTT | CASSSRTGGIGEKLFF | TRBJ1-4 | . | TRBD1 | TRBV3-1/TRBV3-2
TGTGCCAGCTCACCTACGTGGGGGGTCAGCACAGATACGCAGTATTTT | CASSPTWGVSTDTQYF | TRBJ2-3 | . | . | TRBV18